One sample yielded the 18 T cell receptor beta chains listed below, sequenced in a study of shared clonotypes between healthy human individuals. Repertoires were generated with immunoSEQ multiplex PCR, while TCRdb's copy carries only in-frame clones and drops some. The table includes around 1.4 million clones, less than 99% detected once. The sequenced sample was naive CD4+ T cells sorted from blood. As for subset: CD45RA+ positively selected. The origin of the receptors is a young man in good health.

A remark on this clone: Distinct nucleotide sequences in the sample also encode this CDR3. The V gene is TRBV14, the J gene TRBJ2-1, with TRBD2 identical over 10 bases. Germline CDR1 SGHDN, CDR2 FVKESK. This CDR3 contains 16 residues. The V gene end was trimmed by 3 bases and the J gene end by 0 bases; junction bases not matched to a gene: 2. The CDR3 DNA is TGTGCCAGCAGCCATTTAGCGGGAGGCTCCTACAATGAGCAGTTCTTC. It specifies CASSHLAGGSYNEQFF.

This chain joins TRBV5-1 and TRBJ2-7, with D unresolved. CDR3 length: 14 residues. The germline CDR1 and CDR2 sequences are SGHRS and YFSETQ. Trimming removed 4 bases from V and 0 bases from J, with 11 bases in between. CDR3 amino acids: CASSPVESSYEQYF. The CDR3 DNA reads as TGCGCCAGCAGCCCCGTAGAGAGCTCCTACGAGCAGTACTTC.

This chain uses TRBV5-8 with TRBJ1-5, with D unclear. The V gene lost 4 bases and the J gene lost 0 bases, with 8 bases spanning the gap. Germline V CDR1 and CDR2: SGHTS, YDEGEE. CDR3 length equals 14 residues. The CDR3: CASSRLYSNQPQHF. The CDR3 nucleotides are TGTGCCAGCAGCCGCCTGTATAGCAATCAGCCCCAGCATTTT.

The chain combines TRBV5-4 with TRBJ2-3, with D maybe TRBD2 (6 bases). CDR3 size: 15 residues. Germline CDR1 and CDR2: SGHNT and YYREEE (reference sequence). V was cut by 3 bases and J by 5 bases, with 16 bases left in between. CDR3 loop: CASSYAGRDGDTQYF. CDR3 sequence (DNA): TGTGCCAGCAGCTACGCCGGGCGGGACGGAGATACGCAGTATTTT. The complete variable domain, with remaining parts taken from reference TRBV5-4 and TRBJ2-3, reads ETGVTQSPTHLIKTRGQQVTLRCSSQSGHNTVSWYQQALGQGPQFIFQYYREEENGRGNFPPRFSGLQFPNYSSELNVNALELDDSALYLCASSYAGRDGDTQYFGPGTRLTVL.

The CDR3 coding sequence is TGTGCCAGCAGGGTCGGGGACAGTACTAACTATGGCTACACCTTC. This gives the protein CASRVGDSTNYGYTF. The V and J genes are TRBV5-4 and TRBJ1-2; 7 nucleotides align to TRBD1. Germline V CDR1 and CDR2: SGHNT, YYREEE (reference sequence). V lost 5 bases and J lost 0; bases outside the gene matches: 7. The CDR3 runs to 15 residues.

This clone is a singleton in its sample. V gene TRBV20-1 combines with J gene TRBJ2-1, with D perhaps assigned TRBD1 or TRBD2 (6 bases each). Germline CDR1 and CDR2: DFQATT and SNEGSKA (reference sequence). V dropped 1 base and J dropped 12 bases, with 10 bases sitting between them. The length of the CDR3 is 11 residues. The CDR3 region is CSARAGAGQFF. The CDR3 nucleotides read TGCAGTGCTAGAGCGGGGGCCGGGCAGTTCTTC.

This chain uses TRBV7-8 with TRBJ2-7; D not certain. This CDR3 has 14 amino acids. V dropped 1 base and J dropped 4 bases, with 11 bases sitting between them. Germline V gene sequence: CDR1 SGHVS, CDR2 FQNEAQ. CDR3 protein: CASSLGPYPYEQYF. DNA of the CDR3: TGTGCCAGCAGCTTAGGACCTTACCCATACGAGCAGTACTTC.

The chain couples TRBV29-1 to TRBJ1-2; possibly TRBD1 for D (6 bases). Trimming pared 7 bases from V and 7 bases from J, leaving 16 bases between. This CDR3 is built from 12 residues. From germline, CDR1 is SQVTM and CDR2 ANQGSEA. The CDR3 is CSGWSGGPGYTF. The CDR3 DNA reads as TGCAGCGGTTGGAGTGGGGGGCCTGGCTACACCTTC.

The chain recombines TRBV28 with TRBJ2-3; 10 nucleotides agree with TRBD2. V lost 4 bases and J lost 3; bases outside the gene matches: 7. Germline V gene sequence: CDR1 MDHEN, CDR2 SYDVKM. The CDR3 covers 16 residues. In DNA, the CDR3 is TGTGCCAGCAGTTCCCTAGCGGGAGTGGGGACAGATACGCAGTATTTT. Encoded protein: CASSSLAGVGTDTQYF. Together with reference TRBV28 and TRBJ2-3, the CDR3 gives the full variable domain: DVKVTQSSRYLVKRTGEKVFLECVQDMDHENMFWYRQDPGLGLRLIYFSYDVKMKEKGDIPEGYSVSREKKERFSLILESASTNQTSMYLCASSSLAGVGTDTQYFGPGTRLTVL.

This rearrangement joins TRBV7-9 to TRBJ2-1; D remains unclear. The CDR3 consists of 14 residues. Germline values: CDR1 SEHNR, CDR2 FQNEAQ (reference sequence). Trimming took off 11 bases at V and 4 bases at J, with 18 bases between the two ends. The CDR3 reads CAVKGLGVYNEQFF. CDR3 DNA: TGTGCCGTTAAGGGCTTAGGCGTATACAATGAGCAGTTCTTC.

The rearrangement links TRBV4-3 to TRBJ2-5; D is perhaps TRBD1 (5 bases). CDR1 is LGHNA and CDR2 is YSLEER in the germline V gene. The CDR3 consists of 15 residues. Trimming stripped 0 bases from V and 1 base from J, with 9 bases between. CDR3 region: CASSQDGQGQETQYF. In DNA, the CDR3 is TGCGCCAGCAGCCAAGATGGTCAGGGCCAAGAGACCCAGTACTTC.

The chain is built from TRBV27 and TRBJ2-7, with TRBD2 matching over 12 bases. Germline lookup yields CDR1 MNHEY and CDR2 SMNVEV (reference sequence). This CDR3 comprises 16 residues. Germline trimming cut 2 bases from V and 5 bases from J; bases unmatched to any gene: 7. The CDR3 region has the DNA TGTGCCAGCAGTTTAAGGCTAGCGGGAGGGATTAACGAGCAGTACTTC. This encodes CASSLRLAGGINEQYF.

V gene TRBV5-4 combines with J gene TRBJ2-7; no firm D call. Trimming pared 0 bases from V and 3 bases from J, leaving 10 bases between. Germline CDR1 and CDR2: SGHNT and YYREEE (reference sequence). The CDR3 runs to 14 residues. The CDR3 DNA sequence: TGTGCCAGCAGCTTGGAGGGAAGATTCTACGAGCAGTACTTC. This gives the protein CASSLEGRFYEQYF.

This clone appeared a single time. The CDR3 DNA reads as TGTGCCAGCTCCCCTAACACGGGGGAGACTGAAGCTTTCTTT. Encoded protein: CASSPNTGETEAFF. The chain recombines TRBV18 with TRBJ1-1; D might be TRBD1 (5 bases). This CDR3 region has 14 residues. Trimming removed 6 bases from V and 5 bases from J, with 16 bases in between. Germline loops: CDR1 KGHSH, CDR2 LQKENI.

The genes are TRBV18 and TRBJ1-2; D may be TRBD1 (6 bases). V was trimmed by 5 bases and J by 3 bases, leaving 10 bases between them. CDR1 KGHSH and CDR2 LQKENI come from the germline V gene. The CDR3 totals 13 residues. The CDR3 is CASSTGRDYGYTF. As DNA, the CDR3 is TGTGCCAGCTCAACAGGGAGGGACTATGGCTACACCTTC.

J is TRBJ2-3 and V is TRBV5-1, with 9 bases lining up with TRBD2. CDR3 length: 15 amino acids. J gave up 4 bases and V 4 bases, and 7 bases lay outside the gene matches. The V gene's germline CDR1 is SGHRS and CDR2 YFSETQ. The CDR3 is CASSPGTSSPDTQYF. CDR3 coding DNA: TGCGCCAGCAGCCCGGGGACTAGCTCCCCAGATACGCAGTATTTT.

The V call is TRBV19, the J call TRBJ1-5; possibly TRBD1 for D (5 bases). V was clipped by 4 bases and J by 8 bases, with 12 bases between them. The CDR3 length is 13 residues. Germline CDR1 LNHDA, CDR2 SQIVND (reference sequence). The CDR3 bases are TGTGCCAGTAGTAACCACAGGTCTGAGCCCCAGCATTTT. This gives the protein CASSNHRSEPQHF.

This chain joins TRBV10-3 and TRBJ2-1, with D maybe TRBD2 (6 bases). There are 13 residues in the CDR3. The V gene lost 5 bases and the J gene lost 9 bases, with 14 bases spanning the gap. Germline CDR1 reads ENHRY; CDR2 reads SYGVKD. This CDR3 reads CAISSPGEVEQFF. The CDR3 region has the DNA TGTGCCATCAGTTCCCCCGGGGAGGTTGAGCAGTTCTTC.